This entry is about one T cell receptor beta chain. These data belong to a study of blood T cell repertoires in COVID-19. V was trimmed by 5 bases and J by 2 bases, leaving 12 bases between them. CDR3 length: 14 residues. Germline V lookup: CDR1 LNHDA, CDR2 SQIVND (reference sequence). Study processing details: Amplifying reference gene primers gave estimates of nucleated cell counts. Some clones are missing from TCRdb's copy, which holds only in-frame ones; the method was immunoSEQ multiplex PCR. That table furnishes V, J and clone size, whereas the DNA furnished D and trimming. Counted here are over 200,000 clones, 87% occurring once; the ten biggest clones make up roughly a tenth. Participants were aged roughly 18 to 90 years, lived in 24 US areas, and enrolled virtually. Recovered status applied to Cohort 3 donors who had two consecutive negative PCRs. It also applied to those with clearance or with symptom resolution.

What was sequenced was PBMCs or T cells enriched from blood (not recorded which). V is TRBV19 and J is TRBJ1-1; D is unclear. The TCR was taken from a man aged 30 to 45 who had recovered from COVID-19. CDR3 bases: TGTGCCAGTAGTCGGACGGGAGCAAACACTGAAGCTTTCTTT. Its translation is CASSRTGANTEAFF.